What follows are 27 T cell receptor beta chains derived from one specimen sequenced in a study of persistence of HIV-infected CD4 T cells. For these receptors, no antigen is known. Lysates of CMV-infected fibroblasts at around 9.9 ug/mL stimulated these cells. CD40L/CD69 double-negative CD45RO-high memory CD4+ T cells were collected. The libraries were made with immunoSEQ version 4 in survey mode. The table came from immunoSEQ multiplex PCR; TCRdb's copy has only in-frame clones and leaves some out. The table records roughly 30,000 clones, 82% of them present only once. The input for sequencing was CD4+ T cells sorted from PBMCs after roughly 18-hour stimulation, taken from a patient who received antiretroviral therapy. These receptors originate from an adult man with HIV who was CMV-seropositive.

The chain has TRBV7-9 and TRBJ1-6, with D hard to call. This CDR3 spans 14 amino acids. Trimming stripped 5 bases from V and 10 bases from J, with 15 bases between. Germline values: CDR1 SEHNR, CDR2 FQNEAQ (reference sequence). CDR3 nucleotides: TGTGCCAGCAGCCCCCGGAGCGGAGAATCACCCCTCCACTTT. This codes for CASSPRSGESPLHF.

This clone has just a few counts. This chain joins TRBV2 and TRBJ1-5; D remains ambiguous. CDR1 is SNHLY and CDR2 is FYNNEI in the germline V gene. Trimming shortened V by 3 bases and J by 4 bases, and 19 bases separated the two germline ends. The CDR3 sequence is 17 residues long. CDR3 residues: CASSEQQTGFGNQPQHF. CDR3 nucleotide sequence: TGTGCCAGCAGTGAGCAGCAAACGGGTTTCGGAAATCAGCCCCAGCATTTT.

A single count supports this clone. V usage is TRBV7-9 and J usage is TRBJ2-2, with D perhaps TRBD2 (5 bases). CDR1 is SEHNR and CDR2 is FQNEAQ in the germline V gene (reference sequence). V lost 2 bases and J lost 0, with 10 bases in between. This CDR3 has 16 residues. Here the CDR3 reads CASSLLRGTNTGELFF. The CDR3 region has the DNA TGTGCCAGCAGCTTACTTCGGGGTACGAACACCGGGGAGCTGTTTTTT.

The rearrangement joins TRBV9 to TRBJ1-4, with TRBD1 as a possible D gene (5 bases). Looked up from germline, CDR1 is SGDLS and CDR2 is YYNGEE. Between the trimmed V and J ends, which lost 6 bases and 10 bases, there was a span of 19 bases. The CDR3 consists of 14 residues. CDR3 loop: CASTGGGNPGKLFF. Here the CDR3 DNA reads TGTGCCAGCACCGGCGGGGGGAATCCGGGAAAACTGTTTTTT.

This clone is a singleton in its sample. The genes are TRBV2 and TRBJ1-5; 8 positions match TRBD1. J lost 7 bases, V lost 2 bases, and 7 bases had no gene match. The germline gives CDR1 SNHLY, CDR2 FYNNEI. The CDR3 is 15 amino acids. The CDR3 DNA reads as TGTGCCAGCAGTGAAATAGGACAGGGAGGGCAGCCCCAGCATTTT. Amino acids: CASSEIGQGGQPQHF.

The chain uses TRBV20-1 and TRBJ2-7; D gene unclear. V lost 5 bases and J lost 5, with 1 base in between. This CDR3 region has 8 residues. Germline-derived CDR1 and CDR2 are DFQATT and SNEGSKA (reference sequence). CDR3: CSADEQYF. CDR3 bases: TGCAGTGCTGACGAGCAGTACTTC.

The chain carries TRBV6-5 and TRBJ2-3; D is perhaps TRBD2 (5 bases). Germline CDR1 and CDR2: MNHEY and SVGAGI. The ends were cut back, 4 bases at V and 5 bases at J, with 13 bases in the middle. This CDR3 has 14 residues. The CDR3 DNA reads TGTGCCAGCAGTTCGGGGATTTTCTTAGATACGCAGTATTTT. It yields the protein CASSSGIFLDTQYF.

This chain links TRBV4-2 with TRBJ2-3; D might be TRBD1 or TRBD2, each matching 7 bases. In germline, CDR1 is LGHNA, CDR2 YNFKEQ. This CDR3 spans 17 amino acids. V was cut by 5 bases and J by 0 bases, with 18 bases left in between. The CDR3 bases are TGTGCCAGCAGCACCCGAACAGGGGAGGGGAGCACAGATACGCAGTATTTT. It yields the protein CASSTRTGEGSTDTQYF.

This clone was counted a few times. This chain connects TRBV7-2 to TRBJ2-3; TRBD1 is a possible D gene (5 bases). The CDR3 has 14 amino acids. Between the trimmed V and J ends, which lost 2 bases and 6 bases, there was a span of 12 bases. Germline V gene data show CDR1 as SGHTA and CDR2 as FQGNSA. CDR3 sequence reads: CASSLRQGQDTQYF. The CDR3 DNA follows: TGTGCCAGCAGCTTAAGGCAGGGCCAGGATACGCAGTATTTT.

This clone has a single count. The rearrangement joins TRBV29-1 to TRBJ2-5; D call uncertain. The CDR3 runs to 12 residues. CDR1 is SQVTM, CDR2 ANQGSEA, per germline. V was cut by 4 bases and J by 5 bases, with 11 bases left in between. For the CDR3, the DNA is TGCAGCGTTGTTGGTCTGGCGGAGACCCAGTACTTC. Protein: CSVVGLAETQYF.

The chain has TRBV28 and TRBJ2-3, with D possibly matching TRBD1 (5 bases). The CDR3 is 15 amino acids. Germline V gene data show CDR1 as MDHEN and CDR2 as SYDVKM. V was shortened by 4 bases and J by 2 bases, with 13 bases between the two germline ends. The CDR3 is CASSYRDRPTDTQYF. The CDR3 DNA reads as TGTGCCAGCAGTTATCGCGACAGACCCACAGATACGCAGTATTTT.

This chain uses TRBV27 with TRBJ1-1; D unclear. V lost 5 bases and J 1 base, leaving 8 bases between the germline ends. Per germline, CDR1 MNHEY and CDR2 SMNVEV (reference sequence). The CDR3 has 13 residues. This chain's CDR3 is CASSLRENTEAFF. Here the CDR3 DNA reads TGTGCCAGCAGTCTCAGAGAGAACACTGAAGCTTTCTTT.

This chain links TRBV5-1 with TRBJ2-3; D could derive from TRBD1 or TRBD2 (6 bases each). The V end lost 10 bases, the J end lost 1 base, and 22 bases lay between the germline ends. The V gene's germline CDR1 is SGHRS and CDR2 YFSETQ. This CDR3 spans 16 amino acids. Here the CDR3 DNA reads TGCGCCTGCTCGTTAGGCGGGAAGGGGGGCACAGATACGCAGTATTTT. Translating it yields CACSLGGKGGTDTQYF.

This chain connects TRBV7-2 to TRBJ1-1; possible D gene TRBD1, 5 bases. The CDR3 extends over 17 amino acids. CDR1 is SGHTA and CDR2 is FQGNSA in the germline V gene. Trimming took 5 bases from V and 0 from J, leaving 19 bases between them. The CDR3 DNA follows: TGTGCCAGCAGCCCACCCCGGCGGGGCAGCATGAACACTGAAGCTTTCTTT. Translation: CASSPPRRGSMNTEAFF.

V and J are TRBV18 and TRBJ2-2; TRBD1 matches at 11 bases. The V gene end was trimmed by 2 bases and the J gene end by 4 bases; junction bases not matched to a gene: 9. CDR3 size: 18 residues. In germline, CDR1 is KGHSH, CDR2 LQKENI. CDR3 protein: CASSPWTGGVLGTGELFF. The CDR3 region has the DNA TGTGCCAGCTCACCATGGACAGGGGGCGTTTTGGGCACCGGGGAGCTGTTTTTT. Together with reference TRBV18 and TRBJ2-2, the CDR3 gives the full variable domain: NAGVMQNPRHLVRRRGQEARLRCSPMKGHSHVYWYRQLPEEGLKFMVYLQKENIIDESGMPKERFSAEFPKEGPSILRIQQVVRGDSAAYFCASSPWTGGVLGTGELFFGEGSRLTVL.

The chain links TRBV9 to TRBJ2-7, with TRBD1 matching over 9 bases. The CDR3 is 15 residues long. Germline V gives CDR1 SGDLS, CDR2 YYNGEE. The V gene end was trimmed by 4 bases and the J gene end by 4 bases; junction bases not matched to a gene: 9. CDR3: CASSPPRGQGYEQYF. CDR3 in DNA: TGTGCCAGCAGCCCCCCACGGGGACAGGGTTACGAGCAGTACTTC.

The CDR3 spells CASSSLKTSGGYEQFF. CDR3 in DNA: TGTGCCAGTAGTAGTCTAAAGACTAGCGGGGGCTATGAGCAGTTCTTC. The V call is TRBV19, the J call TRBJ2-1; 12 bases fit TRBD2. V shed 4 bases, J shed 8 bases, and the junction held 9 bases outside the gene matches. Looked up from germline, CDR1 is LNHDA and CDR2 is SQIVND (reference sequence). The CDR3 length is 16 residues.

This clone occurred once. The genes are TRBV7-2 and TRBJ2-1; 10 positions agree with TRBD2. Trimming took 3 bases from V and 12 from J; bases not matched to a gene: 5. From germline, CDR1 is SGHTA and CDR2 FQGNSA. The CDR3 has 13 amino acids. CDR3 sequence: CASSFPRLAGQFF. CDR3 nucleotides: TGTGCCAGCAGCTTCCCAAGACTAGCGGGGCAGTTCTTC. The complete variable domain, with remaining parts taken from reference TRBV7-2 and TRBJ2-1, reads GAGVSQSPSNKVTEKGKDVELRCDPISGHTALYWYRQSLGQGLEFLIYFQGNSAPDKSGLPSDRFSAERTGGSVSTLTIQRTQQEDSAVYLCASSFPRLAGQFFGPGTRLTVL.

This clone was observed a few times. This chain connects TRBV5-4 to TRBJ1-1; unclear D gene. Trimming cost V 3 bases and J 0 bases, with 6 bases left between them. Germline V lookup: CDR1 SGHNT, CDR2 YYREEE (reference sequence). This CDR3 is 13 amino acids long. The CDR3 region has the DNA TGTGCCAGCAGCTCATCCATGAACACTGAAGCTTTCTTT. This translates into CASSSSMNTEAFF.

Only a few counts were recorded for this clone. The genes are TRBV9 and TRBJ2-7, with D maybe TRBD2 (7 bases). Per germline, CDR1 SGDLS and CDR2 YYNGEE. Trimming took 1 base from V and 6 from J, leaving 11 bases between them. CDR3 length: 13 residues. The chain's CDR3 is CASSVKGGSEQYF. As DNA, the CDR3 is TGTGCCAGCAGCGTAAAGGGGGGGAGCGAGCAGTACTTC.

This clone was observed a handful of times. J is TRBJ2-7 and V is TRBV2; no clear D. Germline CDR1 is SNHLY and CDR2 is FYNNEI. The V and J ends lost 6 bases and 5 bases respectively, with 11 bases between them. The CDR3 length is 12 residues. CDR3: CASRRFSHEQYF. As DNA, the CDR3 is TGTGCCAGCAGGCGTTTCAGTCACGAGCAGTACTTC.

In this sample, this clone turned up a few times. V and J are TRBV7-3 and TRBJ1-2; D is undetermined. The V end lost 1 base, the J end lost 7 bases, and 10 bases lay between the germline ends. This CDR3 spans 13 amino acids. The germline gives CDR1 SGHTA, CDR2 FQGTGA. CDR3 nucleotides: TGTGCCAGCAGCTTAAGTGGGATAAGTGGCTACACCTTC. It specifies CASSLSGISGYTF. Full variable domain (remainder filled in from reference TRBV7-3 and TRBJ1-2): GAGVSQTPSNKVTEKGKYVELRCDPISGHTALYWYRQSLGQGPEFLIYFQGTGAADDSGLPNDRFFAVRPEGSVSTLKIQRTERGDSAVYLCASSLSGISGYTFGSGTRLTVV.

This clone was picked up a small number of times. The chain links TRBV7-6 to TRBJ1-2; 9 nucleotides match TRBD1. From germline, CDR1 is SGHVS and CDR2 FNYEAQ. There are 15 residues in the CDR3. Trimming cost V 5 bases and J 3 bases; bases outside gene matches: 7. In DNA, the CDR3 is TGTGCCAGCAGCGGCCCGGGACAGGGATACTATGGCTACACCTTC. This translates into CASSGPGQGYYGYTF.

The rearrangement links TRBV6-5 to TRBJ1-2; TRBD1 is a possible D gene (5 bases). CDR1 is MNHEY and CDR2 is SVGAGI in the germline V gene. V lost 0 bases and J lost 7, with 12 bases in between. This CDR3 has 14 amino acids. The CDR3 DNA is TGTGCCAGCAGTTACTCAGGGGTCCGGGGTGGCTACACCTTC. Its translation: CASSYSGVRGGYTF.

The rearrangement joins TRBV7-8 to TRBJ1-1; 8 bases agree with TRBD1. The CDR3 runs to 16 residues. The germline gives CDR1 SGHVS, CDR2 FQNEAQ. J gave up 5 bases and V 1 base, and 9 bases lay outside the gene matches. The CDR3 nucleotides read TGTGCCAGCAGCTTAGTTCAGGGGGCGCGGAGGACTGAAGCTTTCTTT. This codes for CASSLVQGARRTEAFF.

Only one count was recorded for this clone. The chain carries TRBV29-1 and TRBJ2-5; D perhaps matches TRBD1 (5 bases). CDR1 and CDR2 from the germline V gene are SQVTM and ANQGSEA. This CDR3 has 15 amino acids. V dropped 0 bases and J dropped 2 bases, with 13 bases sitting between them. This chain's CDR3 is CSVEDPRQTQETQYF. The CDR3 DNA reads as TGCAGCGTTGAAGATCCGAGACAGACTCAAGAGACCCAGTACTTC.

This chain uses TRBV5-1 with TRBJ2-2, with D perhaps TRBD1 (6 bases). This CDR3 spans 15 amino acids. V was trimmed by 0 bases and J by 4 bases, leaving 10 bases between them. Looked up from germline, CDR1 is SGHRS and CDR2 is YFSETQ. CDR3 bases: TGCGCCAGCAGCTTGGGCAGGGGCAGCACCGGGGAGCTGTTTTTT. Translated, it gives CASSLGRGSTGELFF.